This T cell receptor (beta chain) was identified in a study of cytomegalovirus exposure and HLA in healthy donors. Primers for the PCR totalled 60 Vbeta and 13 Jbeta. Original processing methods: The authors later counted roughly 79 million unique TCR beta chains, about 11 million of them shared. The repertoire was sequenced with immunoSEQ multiplex PCR; TCRdb's copy has only in-frame clones and lacks some. V and J calls plus clone size are reproduced from that table; the DNA served to infer D and trimming. Of some 100,000 clones in the sample, more than 65% are singletons; the top ten hold more than 4.5%. Trimming removed 2 bases at V and 1 base at J, with 6 bases between. Looked up from germline, CDR1 is MNHNS and CDR2 is SASEGT. The CDR3 runs 14 residues.

The sequence derives from a woman younger than 35 in good health and CMV-seropositive. The sample was PBMCs. The chain joins TRBV6-1 to TRBJ1-3; D unclear. The CDR3 reads CASSEFVSGNTIYF. The CDR3 DNA follows: TGTGCCAGCAGTGAATTCGTATCTGGAAACACCATATATTTT.